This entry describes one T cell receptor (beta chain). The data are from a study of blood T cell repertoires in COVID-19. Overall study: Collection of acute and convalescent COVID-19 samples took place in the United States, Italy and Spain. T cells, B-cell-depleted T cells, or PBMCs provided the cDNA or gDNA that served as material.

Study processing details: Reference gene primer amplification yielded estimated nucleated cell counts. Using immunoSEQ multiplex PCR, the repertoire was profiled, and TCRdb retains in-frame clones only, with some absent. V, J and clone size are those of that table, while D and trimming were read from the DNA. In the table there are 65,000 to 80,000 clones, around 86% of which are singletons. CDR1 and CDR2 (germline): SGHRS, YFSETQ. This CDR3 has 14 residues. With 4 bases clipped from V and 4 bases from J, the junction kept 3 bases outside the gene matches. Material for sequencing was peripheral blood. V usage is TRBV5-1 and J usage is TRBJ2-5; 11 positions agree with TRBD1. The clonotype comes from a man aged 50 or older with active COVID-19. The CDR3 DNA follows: TGCGCCAGCAGCCCAGGGACAGGGGGAGAGACCCAGTACTTC. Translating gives CASSPGTGGETQYF.